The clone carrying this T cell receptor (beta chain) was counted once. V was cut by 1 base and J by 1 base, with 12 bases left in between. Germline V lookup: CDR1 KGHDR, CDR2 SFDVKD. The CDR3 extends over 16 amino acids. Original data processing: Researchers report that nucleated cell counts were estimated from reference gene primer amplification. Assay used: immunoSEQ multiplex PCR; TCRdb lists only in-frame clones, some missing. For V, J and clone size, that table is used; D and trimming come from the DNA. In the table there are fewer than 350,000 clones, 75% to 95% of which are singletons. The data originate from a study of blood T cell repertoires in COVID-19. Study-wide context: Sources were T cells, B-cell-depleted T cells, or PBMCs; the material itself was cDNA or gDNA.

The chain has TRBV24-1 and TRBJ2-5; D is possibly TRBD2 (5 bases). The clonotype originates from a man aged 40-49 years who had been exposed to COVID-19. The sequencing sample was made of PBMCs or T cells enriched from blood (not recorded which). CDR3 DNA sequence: TGTGCCACCAGTGATTTACCTGGACTGTCCCAAGAGACCCAGTACTTC. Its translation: CATSDLPGLSQETQYF.